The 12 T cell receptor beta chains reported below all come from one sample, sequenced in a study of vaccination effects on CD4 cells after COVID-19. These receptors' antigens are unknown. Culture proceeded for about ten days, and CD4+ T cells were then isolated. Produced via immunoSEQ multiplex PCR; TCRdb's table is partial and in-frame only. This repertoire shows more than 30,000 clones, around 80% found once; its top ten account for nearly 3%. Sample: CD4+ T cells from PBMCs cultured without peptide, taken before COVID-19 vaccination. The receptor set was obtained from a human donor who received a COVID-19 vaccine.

This chain's CDR3 is CASSSKSGGSGTDTQYF. The DNA of the CDR3 is TGTGCCAGCAGCTCCAAATCGGGGGGAAGCGGCACAGATACGCAGTATTTT. The chain recombines TRBV13 with TRBJ2-3, with 7 bases fitting TRBD2. The ends lost 4 bases at V and 1 base at J; junction bases unmatched: 11. CDR3 length equals 17 residues. The germline CDR1 and CDR2 sequences are PRHDT and FYEKMQ (reference sequence).

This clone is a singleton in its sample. The CDR3 DNA reads TGTGCCAGCTCCCGGGACAGACAGAACACTGAAGCTTTCTTT. As protein: CASSRDRQNTEAFF. The genes are TRBV2 and TRBJ1-1; 7 positions agree with TRBD1. The CDR3 covers 14 residues. With 8 bases clipped from V and 1 base from J, the junction kept 7 bases outside the gene matches. The germline V gene encodes CDR1 SNHLY and CDR2 FYNNEI.

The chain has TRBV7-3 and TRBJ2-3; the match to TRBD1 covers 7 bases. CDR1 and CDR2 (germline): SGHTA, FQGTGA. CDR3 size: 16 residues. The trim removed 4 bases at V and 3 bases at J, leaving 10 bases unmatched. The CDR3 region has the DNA TGTGCCAGCAGCTCCACCGACAGGGTGTCAACAGATACGCAGTATTTT. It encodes CASSSTDRVSTDTQYF.

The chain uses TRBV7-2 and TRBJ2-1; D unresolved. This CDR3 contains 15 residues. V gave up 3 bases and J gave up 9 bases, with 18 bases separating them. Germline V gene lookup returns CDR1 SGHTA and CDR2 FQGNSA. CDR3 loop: CASSLKGNEGREQFF. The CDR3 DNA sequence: TGTGCCAGCAGCTTGAAAGGTAACGAAGGTCGTGAGCAGTTCTTC.

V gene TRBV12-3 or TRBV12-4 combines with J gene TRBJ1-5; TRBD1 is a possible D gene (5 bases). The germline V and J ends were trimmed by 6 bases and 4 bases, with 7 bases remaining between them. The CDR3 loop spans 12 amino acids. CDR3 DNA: TGTGCCAGCAGGCGGGGGAATCAGCCCCAGCATTTT. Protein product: CASRRGNQPQHF.

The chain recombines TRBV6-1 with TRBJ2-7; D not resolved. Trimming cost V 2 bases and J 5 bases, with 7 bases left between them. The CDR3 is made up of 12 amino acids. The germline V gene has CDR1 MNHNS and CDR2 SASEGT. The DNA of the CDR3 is TGTGCCAGCAGTGAAAGGTGGGACGAGCAGTACGTC. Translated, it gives CASSERWDEQYV.

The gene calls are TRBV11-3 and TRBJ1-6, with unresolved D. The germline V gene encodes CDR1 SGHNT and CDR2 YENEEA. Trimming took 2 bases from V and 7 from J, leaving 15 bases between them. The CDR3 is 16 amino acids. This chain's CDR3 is CASSLPGLRENSPLHF. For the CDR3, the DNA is TGTGCCAGCAGCTTACCTGGACTGAGGGAGAATTCACCCCTCCACTTT.

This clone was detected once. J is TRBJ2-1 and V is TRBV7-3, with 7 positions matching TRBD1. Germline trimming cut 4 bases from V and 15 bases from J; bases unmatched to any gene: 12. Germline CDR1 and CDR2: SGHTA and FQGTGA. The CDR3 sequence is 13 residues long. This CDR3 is CASSSQRDRPAFF. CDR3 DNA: TGTGCCAGCAGCTCGCAACGGGACAGACCGGCGTTCTTC.

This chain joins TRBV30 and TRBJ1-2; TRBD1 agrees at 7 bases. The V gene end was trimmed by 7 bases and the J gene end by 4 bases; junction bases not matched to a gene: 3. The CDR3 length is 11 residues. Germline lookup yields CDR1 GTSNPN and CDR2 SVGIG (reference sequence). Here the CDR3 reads CAYRGGYGYTF. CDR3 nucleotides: TGTGCCTACAGGGGCGGCTATGGCTACACCTTC. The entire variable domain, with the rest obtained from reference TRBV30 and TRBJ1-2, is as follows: SQTIHQWPATLVQPVGSPLSLECTVEGTSNPNLYWYRQAAGRGLQLLFYSVGIGQISSEVPQNLSASRPQDRQFILSSKKLLLSDSGFYLCAYRGGYGYTFGSGTRLTVV.

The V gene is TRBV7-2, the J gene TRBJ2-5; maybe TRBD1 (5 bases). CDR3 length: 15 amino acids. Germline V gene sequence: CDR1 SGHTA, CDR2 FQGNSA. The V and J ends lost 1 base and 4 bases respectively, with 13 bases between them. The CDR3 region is CASSLVTGRRETQYF. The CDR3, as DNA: TGTGCCAGCAGCTTAGTAACAGGTCGTCGAGAGACCCAGTACTTC.

The CDR3 DNA reads TGTGCCACCAGTGATGGGGTGGGGGGAAATCAGCCCCAGCATTTT. This sequence encodes CATSDGVGGNQPQHF. The chain carries TRBV24-1 and TRBJ1-5, with D possibly TRBD1 on 5 matching bases. This CDR3 has 15 amino acids. Germline lookup yields CDR1 KGHDR and CDR2 SFDVKD. V lost 3 bases and J lost 4, with 12 bases in between.

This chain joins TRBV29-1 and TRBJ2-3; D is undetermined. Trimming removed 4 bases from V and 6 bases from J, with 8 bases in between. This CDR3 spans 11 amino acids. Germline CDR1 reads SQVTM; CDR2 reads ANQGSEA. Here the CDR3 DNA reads TGCAGCGTTGCAGAGTTGGATACGCAGTATTTT. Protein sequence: CSVAELDTQYF.